The sequence of this T cell receptor beta chain was determined in a study of T cell responses to AZD1222 COVID-19 vaccine. Whole-study findings and limits: Donors were mostly white British, more females; clonal diversity possibly underestimated. The study sampled repertoires only after the peak T cell response.

Note on this clone: Its antigen is still unknown.

Using immunoSEQ multiplex PCR, the repertoire was profiled, and TCRdb retains in-frame clones only, with some absent. The sample holds 110,000 or so clones, roughly 88% seen once. V was shortened by 5 bases and J by 1 base, with 9 bases between the two germline ends. Germline V gives CDR1 SGHNT, CDR2 YYREEE (reference sequence). The CDR3 is 13 residues long. The sequence was collected from an adult who received the AZD1222 COVID-19 vaccine. The chain joins TRBV5-4 to TRBJ1-2, with D unresolved. This sample comprised peripheral blood, obtained 28 days after the second AZD1222 dose. The CDR3, as DNA: TGTGCCAGCAGTTTTGACGGTAACTATGGCTACACCTTC. As protein: CASSFDGNYGYTF.